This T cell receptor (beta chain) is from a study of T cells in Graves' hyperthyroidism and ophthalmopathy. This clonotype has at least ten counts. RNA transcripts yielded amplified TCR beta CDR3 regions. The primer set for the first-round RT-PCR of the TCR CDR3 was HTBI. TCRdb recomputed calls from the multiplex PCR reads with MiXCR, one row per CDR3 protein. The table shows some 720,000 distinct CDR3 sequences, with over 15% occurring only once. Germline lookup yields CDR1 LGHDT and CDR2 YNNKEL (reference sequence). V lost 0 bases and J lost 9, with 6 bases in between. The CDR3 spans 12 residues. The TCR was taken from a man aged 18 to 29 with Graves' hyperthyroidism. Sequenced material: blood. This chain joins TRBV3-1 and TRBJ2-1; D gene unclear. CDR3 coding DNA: TGTGCCAGCAGCCAAGATTCAGGTGAGCAGTTCTTC. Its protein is CASSQDSGEQFF.